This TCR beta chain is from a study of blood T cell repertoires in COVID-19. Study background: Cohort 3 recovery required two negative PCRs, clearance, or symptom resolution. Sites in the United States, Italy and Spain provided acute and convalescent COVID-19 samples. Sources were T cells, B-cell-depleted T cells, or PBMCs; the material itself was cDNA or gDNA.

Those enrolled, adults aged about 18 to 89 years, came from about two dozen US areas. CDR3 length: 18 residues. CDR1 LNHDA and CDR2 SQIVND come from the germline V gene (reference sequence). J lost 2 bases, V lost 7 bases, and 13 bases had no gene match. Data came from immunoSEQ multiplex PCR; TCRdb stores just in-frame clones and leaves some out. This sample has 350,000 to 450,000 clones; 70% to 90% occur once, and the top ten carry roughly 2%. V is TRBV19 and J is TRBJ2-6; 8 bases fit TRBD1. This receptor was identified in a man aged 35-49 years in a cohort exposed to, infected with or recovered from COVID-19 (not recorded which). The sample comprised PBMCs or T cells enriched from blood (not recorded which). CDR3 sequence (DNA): TGTGCCAGTATGGGCGCAGGGGGCGCTTCGGCTGGGGCCAACGTCCTGACTTTC. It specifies CASMGAGGASAGANVLTF.